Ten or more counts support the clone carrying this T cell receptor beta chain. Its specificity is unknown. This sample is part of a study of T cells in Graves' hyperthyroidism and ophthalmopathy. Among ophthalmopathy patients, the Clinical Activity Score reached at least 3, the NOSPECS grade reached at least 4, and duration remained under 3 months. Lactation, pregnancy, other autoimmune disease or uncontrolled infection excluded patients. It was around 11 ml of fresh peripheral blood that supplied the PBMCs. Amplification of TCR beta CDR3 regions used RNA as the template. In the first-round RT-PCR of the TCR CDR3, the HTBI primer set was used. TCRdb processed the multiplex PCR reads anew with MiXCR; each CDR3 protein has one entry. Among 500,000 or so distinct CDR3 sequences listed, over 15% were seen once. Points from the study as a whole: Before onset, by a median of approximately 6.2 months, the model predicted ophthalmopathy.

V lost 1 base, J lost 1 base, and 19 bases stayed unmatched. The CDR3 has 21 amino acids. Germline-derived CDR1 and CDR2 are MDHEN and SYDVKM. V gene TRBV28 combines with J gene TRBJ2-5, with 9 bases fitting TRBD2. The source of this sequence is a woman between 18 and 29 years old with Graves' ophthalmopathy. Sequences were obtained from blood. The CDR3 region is CASSLSVMSAGGRGLQETQYF. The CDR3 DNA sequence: TGTGCCAGCAGTTTATCGGTCATGTCAGCGGGGGGCCGGGGCCTCCAAGAGACCCAGTACTTC. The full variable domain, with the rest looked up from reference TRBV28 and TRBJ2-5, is DVKVTQSSRYLVKRTGEKVFLECVQDMDHENMFWYRQDPGLGLRLIYFSYDVKMKEKGDIPEGYSVSREKKERFSLILESASTNQTSMYLCASSLSVMSAGGRGLQETQYFGPGTRLLVL.